Below, 26 T cell receptor beta chains from the same sample are listed, as sequenced in a study. TCRdb processed the 5' RACE reads anew with MiXCR; each CDR3 protein has one entry. The table lists fewer than 10,000 distinct CDR3 sequences, about a third of them singletons, with 5.5% to 8% in the top ten. Material for sequencing was tumor-infiltrating memory CD4+ T cells sorted from the breast tumor. Stated subset: memory CD4+ T cells, CD4+CD45RO+CD25-. Every receptor here comes from a female donor with breast cancer.

Within the sample, this clonotype is medium-sized (0.01 to 0.1%). In DNA form, the CDR3 reads TGTGCCAGCAGCCAGGGCAGTAAGAACACCGGGGAGCTGTTTTTT. Amino acids: CASSQGSKNTGELFF. The rearrangement joins TRBV3-1 to TRBJ2-2; no firm D call. The V end was cut by 3 bases, the J end by 1 base, with 9 bases between. The CDR3 loop spans 15 amino acids. Germline V CDR1 and CDR2: LGHDT, YNNKEL (reference sequence).

This clonotype was picked up many times. The V and J genes are TRBV18 and TRBJ2-1; D is undetermined. Trimming left V 3 bases short and J 2 bases short, with 14 bases between. The germline V gene has CDR1 KGHSH and CDR2 LQKENI. This CDR3 is 16 amino acids long. The CDR3: CASSPSSLPPYNEQFF. CDR3 nucleotide sequence: TGTGCCAGCTCACCGTCGTCTCTTCCGCCCTACAATGAGCAGTTCTTC.

Regarding this clonotype: A much larger clone lies a single base off, so this may be a read error. The chain couples TRBV20-1 to TRBJ1-2; the match to TRBD1 covers 8 bases. The CDR3 runs to 14 residues. The J segment lost 7 bases and the V segment lost 0 bases, leaving 7 bases of the junction unmatched. Germline CDR1 DFQATT, CDR2 SNEGSKA (reference sequence). The DNA for the CDR3 is TGCAGTGCTAGAGATGGGGACAGGCAGGCTGGCTACACCTTC. It translates to CSARDGDRQAGYTF.

This clonotype was counted a few times. A read error may account for a junction end that differs from germline. This chain uses TRBV5-1 with TRBJ1-4, with 7 bases aligning to TRBD1. The V gene's germline CDR1 is SGHRS and CDR2 YFSETQ. The CDR3 is 15 amino acids. Here the CDR3 DNA reads TGCGCCAGCAGCACCTCCCCAAGGGGGCCTGAACAACTGTTTTTT. Its translation: CASSTSPRGPEQLFF.

The V gene is TRBV18, the J gene TRBJ2-5, with D perhaps assigned TRBD1 or TRBD2 (5 bases each). The CDR3 contains 14 residues. Germline CDR1 is KGHSH and CDR2 is LQKENI. With 6 bases removed from V and 0 bases from J, the gap between germline ends came to 11 bases. CDR3 nucleotides: TGTGCCAGCTCCTACGGGGCGGACCAAGAGACCCAGTACTTC. Amino acid sequence: CASSYGADQETQYF.

This clonotype was observed many times. The chain carries TRBV5-1 and TRBJ1-4, with a possible D match to TRBD1 (6 bases). The germline gives CDR1 SGHRS, CDR2 YFSETQ. V was shortened by 2 bases and J by 6 bases, with 14 bases between the two germline ends. This CDR3 has 15 amino acids. The CDR3 loop is CASSFKGGVYEKLFF. CDR3 in DNA: TGCGCCAGCAGCTTCAAGGGGGGAGTTTATGAAAAACTGTTTTTT.

By frequency in the sample, this clonotype is large. The chain has TRBV6-5 and TRBJ1-6, with D perhaps matching TRBD1 (5 bases). Trimming removed 5 bases at V and 4 bases at J, with 9 bases between. The CDR3 totals 14 residues. Germline V gene lookup returns CDR1 MNHEY and CDR2 SVGAGI. The CDR3 spells CASSGGRYNSPLHF. In DNA form, the CDR3 reads TGTGCCAGCAGTGGGGGACGGTATAATTCACCCCTCCACTTT.

By share, this clonotype counts as medium-sized. J is TRBJ2-3 and V is TRBV20-1; 12 bases fit TRBD2. V was clipped by 4 bases and J by 0 bases; unmatched bases: 5. The germline V gene encodes CDR1 DFQATT and CDR2 SNEGSKA (reference sequence). This CDR3 contains 16 residues. The CDR3 region is CSAKGTSGFSTDTQYF. CDR3 bases: TGCAGTGCTAAAGGGACTAGCGGGTTTAGCACAGATACGCAGTATTTT.

By sample share, this clonotype is medium-sized (0.01 to 0.1%). V gene TRBV5-1 combines with J gene TRBJ2-3; D unclear. There are 15 residues in the CDR3. Germline V gene lookup returns CDR1 SGHRS and CDR2 YFSETQ. The V end lost 0 bases, the J end lost 0 bases, and 8 bases lay between the germline ends. Here the CDR3 reads CASSLDGASTDTQYF. The CDR3 bases are TGCGCCAGCAGCTTGGACGGCGCTAGCACAGATACGCAGTATTTT. The complete variable domain, with remaining parts taken from reference TRBV5-1 and TRBJ2-3, reads KAGVTQTPRYLIKTRGQQVTLSCSPISGHRSVSWYQQTPGQGLQFLFEYFSETQRNKGNFPGRFSGRQFSNSRSEMNVSTLELGDSALYLCASSLDGASTDTQYFGPGTRLTVL.

There are a few counts of this clonotype. The gene calls are TRBV4-1 and TRBJ2-7; the D is unclear. This CDR3 has 17 amino acids. The V end was cut by 4 bases, the J end by 4 bases, with 23 bases between. Looked up from germline, CDR1 is MGHRA and CDR2 is YSYEKL. The CDR3 nucleotides are TGCGCCAGCAGCCCGCAATGGTTGGTCCCCACCTTTTACGAGCAGTACTTC. Protein sequence: CASSPQWLVPTFYEQYF.

This clonotype came up many times. The rearrangement uses TRBV4-1 and TRBJ2-5; TRBD1 matches 7 bases. The V and J ends lost 3 bases and 2 bases, in that order; junction bases with no gene match: 6. The length of the CDR3 is 15 residues. Germline V gene data show CDR1 as MGHRA and CDR2 as YSYEKL. The CDR3 DNA follows: TGCGCCAGCAGCCATCTGACAGGGAGTCAAGAGACCCAGTACTTC. It codes for CASSHLTGSQETQYF.

Relative to its sample, this clonotype is medium-sized. The chain is built from TRBV5-6 and TRBJ2-3, with D uncertain. V lost 0 bases and J 4 bases, leaving 9 bases between the germline ends. The length of the CDR3 is 14 residues. Looked up from germline, CDR1 is SGHDT and CDR2 is YYEEEE. The DNA for the CDR3 is TGTGCCAGCAGCTTGGGCCCCGCCGCAGATACGCAGTATTTT. Amino acid sequence: CASSLGPAADTQYF.

Many counts were recorded for this clonotype. This rearrangement joins TRBV4-1 to TRBJ2-2, with D possibly TRBD1 on 5 matching bases. This CDR3 has 17 residues. Trimming removed 4 bases at V and 1 base at J, with 16 bases between. Per germline, CDR1 MGHRA and CDR2 YSYEKL. The CDR3 region is CASSLTFGAGNTGELFF. The CDR3 nucleotides are TGCGCCAGCAGCCTAACCTTTGGGGCAGGGAACACCGGGGAGCTGTTTTTT.

Of note for this clonotype: The junction departs from germline at one end; a sequencing error may be responsible. This rearrangement joins TRBV29-1 to TRBJ2-3; 7 nucleotides match TRBD1. This CDR3 region has 10 residues. Germline assignment: CDR1 SQVTM and CDR2 ANQGSEA. The CDR3 sequence is CSVEDQGDTF. The CDR3 DNA is TGCAGCGTTGAAGATCAGGGGGACACTTTT.

Many counts were recorded for this clonotype. Possible read error: a much larger clone is one base away. The chain links TRBV4-1 to TRBJ2-5, with TRBD2 matching 9 bases. The CDR3 sequence is 15 residues long. CDR1 MGHRA and CDR2 YSYEKL come from the germline V gene. Germline trimming cut 2 bases from V and 5 bases from J; bases unmatched to any gene: 6. CDR3: CASSQLAGWRETQYF. The CDR3 nucleotides read TGCGCCAGCAGCCAACTAGCGGGGTGGAGGGAGACCCAGTACTTC.

V and J are TRBV7-8 and TRBJ2-1; 8 nucleotides match TRBD2. Germline CDR1 reads SGHVS; CDR2 reads FQNEAQ. V lost 1 base, J lost 13 bases, and 6 bases stayed unmatched. The CDR3 length is 13 residues. CDR3 region: CASSLELSGVQFF. The CDR3 DNA follows: TGTGCCAGCAGCTTAGAGCTTAGCGGGGTCCAGTTCTTC.

This clonotype was picked up many times. The V gene is TRBV5-1, the J gene TRBJ2-1; maybe TRBD1 (6 bases). The germline V gene encodes CDR1 SGHRS and CDR2 YFSETQ. The CDR3 spans 16 residues. V dropped 1 base and J dropped 4 bases, with 15 bases sitting between them. CDR3 in amino acids: CASSLTSDSEYNEQFF. CDR3 in DNA: TGCGCCAGCAGCTTGACGTCGGACAGCGAATACAATGAGCAGTTCTTC.

The chain combines TRBV7-3 with TRBJ2-1; TRBD2 agrees at 8 bases. CDR1 is SGHTA and CDR2 is FQGTGA in the germline V gene. J was trimmed by 8 bases and V by 4 bases; bases with no gene match: 7. The CDR3 totals 14 residues. CDR3 residues: CASSSLSGIDEQFF. CDR3 DNA sequence: TGTGCCAGCAGCTCTCTTAGCGGGATTGATGAGCAGTTCTTC.

This clonotype rates as medium-sized (0.01 to 0.1%). The chain joins TRBV28 to TRBJ1-2; D not certain. Deletions cut 8 bases from V and 2 bases from J, with 9 bases between. The CDR3 is made up of 12 amino acids. The germline gives CDR1 MDHEN, CDR2 SYDVKM. CDR3 region: CASQTTNYGYTF. CDR3 coding DNA: TGTGCCAGCCAAACTACAAACTATGGCTACACCTTC.

Details on this clonotype: One junction end disagrees with the germline gene, perhaps due to a read error. This chain links TRBV4-2 with TRBJ1-6, with TRBD1 as a possible D gene (5 bases). This CDR3 is 16 amino acids long. Germline values: CDR1 LGHNA, CDR2 YNFKEQ. The DNA for the CDR3 is TGTGCCAGCAGCCAAGATACCCAGGGACGTAATTCAACCCTCCACTTT. This codes for CASSQDTQGRNSTLHF.

The chain recombines TRBV11-2 with TRBJ2-5; possible D gene TRBD2, 5 bases. Trimming removed 7 bases from V and 5 bases from J, with 23 bases in between. Germline CDR1 reads SGHAT; CDR2 reads FQNNGV. This CDR3 is built from 16 residues. CDR3 region: CASTPGEGTQGETQYF. The CDR3 coding sequence is TGTGCCAGCACCCCTGGCGAGGGAACCCAAGGGGAGACCCAGTACTTC.

At least ten counts were recorded for this clonotype. V and J are TRBV4-1 and TRBJ1-5, with D hard to call. CDR3 length: 17 amino acids. V lost 3 bases to trimming and J lost 7 bases, with 22 bases between them. Germline V CDR1 and CDR2: MGHRA, YSYEKL. The CDR3 DNA reads as TGCGCCAGCAGCCACAACTCCAGACCGTTGACCGCACAGCCCCAGCATTTT. This translates into CASSHNSRPLTAQPQHF.

This clonotype was observed a handful of times. This chain links TRBV18 with TRBJ2-7; possible D gene TRBD1, 6 bases. V was trimmed by 1 base and J by 4 bases, leaving 8 bases between them. This CDR3 is built from 13 residues. Germline CDR1 KGHSH, CDR2 LQKENI. The CDR3 is CASSPHQGYEQYF. CDR3 nucleotide sequence: TGTGCCAGCTCACCACATCAGGGGTACGAGCAGTACTTC. The full variable domain, rest sourced from reference TRBV18 and TRBJ2-7, is NAGVMQNPRHLVRRRGQEARLRCSPMKGHSHVYWYRQLPEEGLKFMVYLQKENIIDESGMPKERFSAEFPKEGPSILRIQQVVRGDSAAYFCASSPHQGYEQYFGPGTRLTVT.

This clonotype has at least ten counts. The gene calls are TRBV19 and TRBJ2-5, with 7 bases matching TRBD1. V trimming: 6 bases; J trimming: 5 bases; junction bases outside the gene matches: 6. This CDR3 spans 13 amino acids. Germline V gene data show CDR1 as LNHDA and CDR2 as SQIVND (reference sequence). CDR3 residues: CASRLTGSETQYF. The CDR3 DNA sequence: TGTGCCAGTAGATTGACAGGGTCGGAGACCCAGTACTTC.

The rearrangement joins TRBV6-2 or TRBV6-3 to TRBJ1-2; D uncertain. V was shortened by 5 bases and J by 6 bases, with 19 bases between the two germline ends. Germline V lookup: CDR1 MNHEY, CDR2 SVGEGT. The CDR3 spans 15 residues. Here the CDR3 reads CASSGLRGERNGYTF. DNA of the CDR3: TGTGCCAGCAGTGGCCTCCGGGGAGAGCGCAATGGCTACACCTTC.

This clonotype has just a few counts. The rearrangement uses TRBV5-3 and TRBJ1-1; D is unclear. TRBV5-3 is known as an ORF, though its function is uncertain. The CDR3 contains 11 residues. Deletions cut 5 bases from V and 7 bases from J, with 9 bases between. The CDR3 DNA sequence: TGTGCCAGAAGGCGACGCTTTGAAGCTTTCTTT. Its protein is CARRRRFEAFF.